What follows are 25 T cell receptor beta chains derived from one specimen sequenced in a study of T-cell memory formation after mild COVID-19. TCRdb reanalysed the 5' RACE reads using MiXCR and keeps one entry per CDR3 protein. Among approximately 180,000 distinct CDR3 sequences, roughly 17% were seen once, and the ten largest hold 2% to 2.5%. The specimen sequenced was PBMCs or a T cell subset sorted from them (not recorded which). The receptors shown here come from an adult woman who had mild COVID-19 (a few samples of this study predate the infection). Cell type and time point are not known.

This clonotype was seen a few times. The chain carries TRBV5-1 and TRBJ1-2; a possible D gene is TRBD1 (6 bases). The V and J ends lost 0 bases and 7 bases respectively, with 7 bases between them. Germline V gene sequence: CDR1 SGHRS, CDR2 YFSETQ. The CDR3 covers 12 residues. CDR3 region: CASSLDRVGYTF. Written as DNA, the CDR3 is TGCGCCAGCAGCTTGGACAGGGTTGGCTACACCTTC.

J is TRBJ1-4 and V is TRBV5-5, with D maybe TRBD1 (5 bases). The length of the CDR3 is 14 residues. Germline lookup yields CDR1 SGHKS and CDR2 YYEKEE (reference sequence). V was trimmed by 4 bases and J by 8 bases, leaving 15 bases between them. CDR3 in amino acids: CASSPTANREKLFF. The DNA of the CDR3 is TGTGCCAGCAGCCCGACAGCAAACCGAGAAAAACTGTTTTTT.

This clonotype was observed a few times. The V gene is TRBV27, the J gene TRBJ2-2; 7 bases align to TRBD1. V was pared by 4 bases and J by 6 bases, with 8 bases of the junction left unmatched. Germline CDR1 reads MNHEY; CDR2 reads SMNVEV (reference sequence). The CDR3 has 15 residues. The CDR3 bases are TGTGCCAGCAGTTCCCGCTACAGGGGAGCCGGGGAGCTGTTTTTT. This codes for CASSSRYRGAGELFF.

As DNA, the CDR3 is TGTGCCAGCAGCCGAGGACTAATGAACACTGAAGCTTTCTTT. Its translation is CASSRGLMNTEAFF. This sequence joins TRBV3-1 and TRBJ1-1, with no clear D. CDR3 length: 14 residues. Germline lookup yields CDR1 LGHDT and CDR2 YNNKEL (reference sequence). The ends were cut back, 4 bases at V and 0 bases at J, with 9 bases in the middle.

In its sample, this clonotype was seen a few times. The genes are TRBV7-9 and TRBJ1-1; D remains unclear. Germline CDR1 reads SEHNR; CDR2 reads FQNEAQ (reference sequence). The CDR3 is 13 amino acids. The germline V and J ends were trimmed by 4 bases and 5 bases, with 11 bases remaining between them. DNA for the CDR3: TGTGCCAGCAGCTCCACCTACCGGACTGAAGCTTTCTTT. It translates to CASSSTYRTEAFF.

This clonotype was detected only a few times. The rearrangement links TRBV15 to TRBJ2-2, with D hard to call. V lost 0 bases to trimming and J lost 7 bases, with 3 bases between them. Germline V CDR1 and CDR2: LNHNV, YYDKDF (reference sequence). This CDR3 region has 12 residues. The CDR3 loop reads CATSREVGELFF. CDR3 coding DNA: TGTGCCACCAGCAGAGAGGTCGGGGAGCTGTTTTTT.

The gene calls are TRBV12-3 or TRBV12-4 and TRBJ1-2; unclear D gene. With 3 bases removed from V and 7 bases from J, the gap between germline ends came to 9 bases. This CDR3 has 12 residues. This CDR3 reads CASSLGLGGYTF. The CDR3 DNA reads TGTGCCAGCAGTTTGGGGTTGGGTGGCTACACCTTC.

The chain is built from TRBV18 and TRBJ2-1; a weak D match, TRBD2 (6 bases). Trimming removed 3 bases at V and 9 bases at J, with 12 bases between. This CDR3 has 13 amino acids. The germline V gene encodes CDR1 KGHSH and CDR2 LQKENI. The CDR3 sequence is CASSPARGAEQFF. In DNA form, the CDR3 reads TGTGCCAGCTCACCCGCCCGCGGGGCTGAGCAGTTCTTC. Combining the CDR3 with reference TRBV18 and TRBJ2-1 gives the whole variable domain NAGVMQNPRHLVRRRGQEARLRCSPMKGHSHVYWYRQLPEEGLKFMVYLQKENIIDESGMPKERFSAEFPKEGPSILRIQQVVRGDSAAYFCASSPARGAEQFFGPGTRLTVL.

This chain connects TRBV9 to TRBJ1-6; D remains unclear. The CDR3 covers 14 residues. The V gene lost 0 bases and the J gene lost 7 bases, with 8 bases spanning the gap. The V gene's germline CDR1 is SGDLS and CDR2 YYNGEE. This CDR3 is CASSVGPENSPLHF. The CDR3 DNA is TGTGCCAGCAGCGTAGGTCCGGAAAATTCACCCCTCCACTTT.

This clonotype was seen only a few times. This rearrangement joins TRBV6-6 to TRBJ1-5; 7 nucleotides line up with TRBD1. V was clipped by 6 bases and J by 1 base; unmatched bases: 6. This CDR3 is built from 15 residues. Germline CDR1 and CDR2: MNHNY and SVGAGI (reference sequence). CDR3 sequence reads: CASRISTGSNQPQHF. CDR3 sequence (DNA): TGTGCCAGCAGAATTTCGACAGGGAGCAATCAGCCCCAGCATTTT.

The chain is built from TRBV18 and TRBJ2-3; 8 bases are shared with TRBD1. The junction had 5 bases not matched to a gene; V was cut back by 3 bases and J by 3 bases. CDR3 length: 15 amino acids. Germline V gives CDR1 KGHSH, CDR2 LQKENI. The CDR3 DNA is TGTGCCAGCTCACCGAGGACAGGGCGAACAGATACGCAGTATTTT. It yields the protein CASSPRTGRTDTQYF.

CDR3 region: CASSPGTPGRETQYF. The DNA of the CDR3 is TGCGCCAGCAGCCCCGGGACACCGGGTCGGGAGACCCAGTACTTC. J is TRBJ2-5 and V is TRBV4-1; perhaps TRBD1 as D (6 bases). Germline CDR1 reads MGHRA; CDR2 reads YSYEKL. The ends were cut back, 4 bases at V and 5 bases at J, with 17 bases in the middle. The CDR3 sequence is 15 residues long.

The gene calls are TRBV10-3 and TRBJ2-3; 8 bases align to TRBD2. This CDR3 has 18 amino acids. Germline V gene lookup returns CDR1 ENHRY and CDR2 SYGVKD. Trimming removed 4 bases from V and 2 bases from J; junction bases left unmatched: 14. The CDR3 is CAISGGPYSGEDTDTQYF. CDR3 DNA: TGTGCCATCAGTGGGGGACCCTATAGCGGGGAGGACACAGATACGCAGTATTTT.

The CDR3 nucleotides read TGTGCCAGCAGTTTTTCACATCCTGCCGATACGCAGTATTTT. Encoded protein: CASSFSHPADTQYF. The V call is TRBV27, the J call TRBJ2-3; D is uncertain. V was pared by 3 bases and J by 6 bases, with 13 bases between. This CDR3 contains 14 residues. The germline V gene encodes CDR1 MNHEY and CDR2 SMNVEV (reference sequence).

The V gene is TRBV5-4, the J gene TRBJ1-4, with unresolved D. In germline, CDR1 is SGHNT, CDR2 YYREEE (reference sequence). This CDR3 is built from 15 residues. V was clipped by 3 bases and J by 5 bases, with 14 bases between them. CDR3 DNA: TGTGCCAGCAGCTACAACCGGGCCTTGAATGAAAAACTGTTTTTT. Its protein is CASSYNRALNEKLFF.

V gene TRBV11-2 combines with J gene TRBJ1-1; the D gene is possibly TRBD1 (6 bases). The CDR3 totals 14 residues. The germline V gene has CDR1 SGHAT and CDR2 FQNNGV. The V gene lost 3 bases and the J gene lost 8 bases, with 16 bases spanning the gap. CDR3 sequence: CASSLGFVQGEAFF. The DNA of the CDR3 is TGTGCCAGCAGCTTGGGGTTCGTACAGGGAGAAGCTTTCTTT.

This clonotype was picked up a small number of times. The rearrangement joins TRBV18 to TRBJ1-5; 10 bases are a match to TRBD1. J gave up 4 bases and V 3 bases, and 6 bases lay outside the gene matches. The CDR3 covers 16 residues. The germline CDR1 and CDR2 sequences are KGHSH and LQKENI. CDR3 DNA: TGTGCCAGCTCACCCCGACAGGGGGCTGGTAATCAGCCCCAGCATTTT. Its translation: CASSPRQGAGNQPQHF.

The CDR3 bases are TGTGCCAGCAGCCTGGACAGGGGGAGTACCGGGGAGCTGTTTTTT. Residues: CASSLDRGSTGELFF. This sequence joins TRBV12-3 or TRBV12-4 and TRBJ2-2; 10 positions agree with TRBD1. The CDR3 has 15 residues. V gave up 6 bases and J gave up 5 bases; unmatched junction bases: 6.

This clonotype was found a few times. The chain uses TRBV3-1 and TRBJ2-7, with a possible D match to TRBD2 (6 bases). The CDR3 sequence is 15 residues long. CDR1 is LGHDT and CDR2 is YNNKEL in the germline V gene (reference sequence). V was trimmed by 1 base and J by 3 bases, leaving 13 bases between them. The CDR3 DNA reads as TGTGCCAGCAGCCAAGGACCGGGACTGTACTACGAGCAGTACTTC. This translates into CASSQGPGLYYEQYF.

This rearrangement joins TRBV3-1 to TRBJ2-5; D is tentatively TRBD1 or TRBD2 (5 bases each). V was trimmed by 0 bases and J by 2 bases, leaving 13 bases between them. Germline assignment: CDR1 LGHDT and CDR2 YNNKEL (reference sequence). This CDR3 spans 16 amino acids. CDR3 sequence: CASSQDWARGQETQYF. CDR3 sequence (DNA): TGTGCCAGCAGCCAAGACTGGGCGAGGGGACAAGAGACCCAGTACTTC.

A few counts support this clonotype. The chain links TRBV7-9 to TRBJ2-7; D is unclear. CDR1 is SEHNR and CDR2 is FQNEAQ in the germline V gene (reference sequence). Deletions cut 5 bases from V and 0 bases from J, with 17 bases between. The CDR3 covers 16 residues. In DNA form, the CDR3 reads TGTGCCAGCAGCCGGTATTTAGAAGCCAACTCCTACGAGCAGTACTTC. Translating it yields CASSRYLEANSYEQYF.

The chain employs TRBV10-1 and TRBJ2-3, with unresolved D. From germline, CDR1 is WNHNN and CDR2 SYGVQD (reference sequence). V was pared by 9 bases and J by 3 bases, with 1 base between. The CDR3 extends over 9 amino acids. Written as DNA, the CDR3 is TGCGCCAGAACAGATACGCAGTATTTT. Protein: CARTDTQYF.

The CDR3 here is CATSDFGGLGETQYF. The CDR3 DNA is TGTGCCACCAGTGATTTCGGGGGTCTGGGAGAGACCCAGTACTTC. The genes are TRBV24-1 and TRBJ2-5; a weak D match, TRBD2 (6 bases). The CDR3 covers 15 residues. The germline V gene encodes CDR1 KGHDR and CDR2 SFDVKD. The V end was cut by 1 base, the J end by 4 bases, with 12 bases between.

This chain joins TRBV20-1 and TRBJ2-3; 12 bases line up with TRBD2. Unmatched junction bases numbered 8, after V lost 3 bases and J lost 1 base. The CDR3 sequence is 17 residues long. In germline, CDR1 is DFQATT, CDR2 SNEGSKA (reference sequence). The CDR3 reads CSARASGRARGTDTQYF. The CDR3 coding sequence is TGCAGTGCTAGGGCTAGCGGGAGGGCAAGAGGCACAGATACGCAGTATTTT.

The V call is TRBV29-1, the J call TRBJ1-2, with TRBD1 identical over 9 bases. The CDR3 extends over 12 amino acids. The junction had 5 bases not matched to a gene; V was cut back by 6 bases and J by 6 bases. CDR1 is SQVTM and CDR2 is ANQGSEA in the germline V gene. CDR3 nucleotide sequence: TGCAGCGTAGGTACAGGGGGCGATGGCTACACCTTC. Amino acid sequence: CSVGTGGDGYTF.